The next 26 T cell receptor beta chains were all read from a single sample in a study of spatial heterogeneity in lung cancer. General study results and limits: Intratumoral expanded alpha and beta TCR counts were found to track tumor mutation counts.

TCRdb independently ran MiXCR on the 5' RACE reads; one entry per CDR3 protein. The table lists approximately 9,500 distinct CDR3 sequences, 9% to 15% of them singletons. Time point described: sample taken at primary tumor resection. Antigens for these TCRs are unknown. The material sequenced was lung tumor tissue, taken at surgery. The source of these receptors is a male donor with early-stage non-small cell lung cancer.

This clonotype was counted many times. This beta chain is an unintended read in a library built for alpha chains; its size means little. V usage is TRBV6-5 and J usage is TRBJ1-2; D is unclear. V lost 4 bases, J lost 4 bases, and 10 bases lay in between. CDR3 size: 13 residues. CDR1 is MNHEY and CDR2 is SVGAGI in the germline V gene. The CDR3 is CASSSSRTYGYTF. CDR3 DNA sequence: TGTGCCAGCAGTTCCTCAAGGACCTATGGCTACACCTTC.

By proportion, this clonotype is medium-sized. A library prepared for alpha chains yielded this beta chain as an off-target read; its size is of little meaning. The chain combines TRBV7-3 with TRBJ1-1; a weak D match, TRBD1 (5 bases). The CDR3 spans 13 residues. The germline V gene has CDR1 SGHTA and CDR2 FQGTGA. Trimming removed 4 bases from V and 0 bases from J, with 6 bases in between. The CDR3 bases are TGTGCCAGCAGCTCGGACATGAACACTGAAGCTTTCTTT. Its translation: CASSSDMNTEAFF.

With respect to this clonotype: Found in a library prepared for alpha chains, this beta chain is an off-target read, and its abundance has little meaning. This rearrangement joins TRBV12-3 or TRBV12-4 to TRBJ1-1, with D perhaps TRBD1 (5 bases). CDR3 length: 14 amino acids. The chain's CDR3 is CTTSFQGSNTEAFF. CDR3 DNA sequence: TGTACCACCAGTTTCCAGGGTTCTAACACTGAAGCTTTCTTT.

About this clonotype: The library was designed around alpha chains, so this beta chain is a stray read whose abundance carries little weight. V and J are TRBV6-2 or TRBV6-3 and TRBJ2-1, with 9 bases aligning to TRBD1. Germline trimming cut 0 bases from V and 4 bases from J; bases unmatched to any gene: 1. The CDR3 loop spans 15 amino acids. Germline V gives CDR1 MNHEY, CDR2 SVGEGT. As DNA, the CDR3 is TGTGCCAGCAGTTACTCGACAGGGGGATACAATGAGCAGTTCTTC. Translating it yields CASSYSTGGYNEQFF.

By frequency in the sample, this clonotype is medium-sized (0.01 to 0.1%). Being off target in a library aimed at alpha chains, this beta chain has a size of little meaning. This chain joins TRBV5-4 and TRBJ2-7; TRBD2 matches at 10 bases. This CDR3 is 14 amino acids long. V was clipped by 6 bases and J by 3 bases; unmatched bases: 6. Germline-derived CDR1 and CDR2 are SGHNT and YYREEE (reference sequence). The CDR3: CASTTSGTLYEQYF. In DNA form, the CDR3 reads TGTGCCAGCACTACTAGCGGGACCCTCTACGAGCAGTACTTC.

By sample fraction, this clonotype is medium-sized. Within a library made for alpha chains, this beta chain is off target, and its count is uninformative. This chain links TRBV9 with TRBJ1-6; unclear D gene. The germline V gene encodes CDR1 SGDLS and CDR2 YYNGEE. This CDR3 has 14 amino acids. Trimming left V 5 bases short and J 0 bases short, with 6 bases between. The CDR3 sequence: CASSQTSYNSPLHF. CDR3 nucleotides: TGTGCCAGCAGTCAGACCTCCTATAATTCACCCCTCCACTTT.

This clonotype was counted ten times or more. For a library built for alpha chains, this beta chain is a stray read; little rests on its size. This rearrangement joins TRBV20-1 to TRBJ2-5; D is uncertain. The CDR3 runs to 12 residues. The V gene lost 3 bases and the J gene lost 0 bases, with 5 bases spanning the gap. Germline loops: CDR1 DFQATT, CDR2 SNEGSKA (reference sequence). The chain's CDR3 is CSASENQETQYF. CDR3 coding DNA: TGCAGTGCTAGTGAAAACCAAGAGACCCAGTACTTC.

To note about this clonotype: This beta chain slipped into a library made for alpha chains as a stray read, so its size is not meaningful. The rearrangement uses TRBV7-2 and TRBJ2-5, with no clear D. This CDR3 is built from 11 residues. Trimming removed 4 bases at V and 5 bases at J, with 5 bases between. CDR1 is SGHTA and CDR2 is FQGNSA in the germline V gene. The CDR3 DNA reads as TGTGCCAGCAGCTACGGGGAGACCCAGTACTTC. Its translation is CASSYGETQYF. Combining the CDR3 with reference TRBV7-2 and TRBJ2-5 gives the whole variable domain GAGVSQSPSNKVTEKGKDVELRCDPISGHTALYWYRQSLGQGLEFLIYFQGNSAPDKSGLPSDRFSAERTGGSVSTLTIQRTQQEDSAVYLCASSYGETQYFGPGTRLLVL.

In regard to this clonotype: This beta chain represents an off-target read in a library built for alpha chains; its size is of limited meaning. The rearrangement uses TRBV20-1 and TRBJ2-1, with 7 positions matching TRBD2. Per germline, CDR1 DFQATT and CDR2 SNEGSKA (reference sequence). The CDR3 has 13 residues. Trimming cost V 6 bases and J 7 bases; bases outside gene matches: 9. The CDR3 here is CSARRLAGNEQFF. The CDR3 bases are TGCAGTGCCCGAAGACTAGCAGGTAATGAGCAGTTCTTC.

Many counts were recorded for this clonotype. This beta chain is off target for a library built for alpha chains, so its abundance means little. CDR3 region: CASSRQGWNQPQHF. The CDR3 DNA is TGTGCCAGCAGCCGACAGGGGTGGAATCAGCCCCAGCATTTT. The rearrangement joins TRBV14 to TRBJ1-5; 8 bases line up with TRBD1. After removal of 4 bases from V and 4 bases from J, the junction contained 3 bases not matched to a gene. The CDR3 extends over 14 amino acids. The germline CDR1 and CDR2 sequences are SGHDN and FVKESK.

By share, this clonotype counts as medium-sized. For a library built for alpha chains, this beta chain is a stray read; little rests on its size. The V call is TRBV4-1, the J call TRBJ1-2; TRBD1 is a possible D gene (6 bases). The CDR3 is made up of 17 amino acids. Germline V lookup: CDR1 MGHRA, CDR2 YSYEKL. The V end lost 1 base, the J end lost 4 bases, and 19 bases lay between the germline ends. This CDR3 is CASSQVRGMTGIYGYTF. The CDR3 DNA is TGCGCCAGCAGCCAAGTACGGGGAATGACAGGCATCTATGGCTACACCTTC.

This clonotype has at least ten counts. In a library made to pick up alpha chains, this beta chain is a stray read with a size that means little. This chain connects TRBV9 to TRBJ2-7; TRBD2 matches 7 bases. CDR1 SGDLS and CDR2 YYNGEE come from the germline V gene. Losses at the gene ends were 7 bases for V and 6 bases for J; bases not matched to a gene: 16. There are 15 residues in the CDR3. CDR3 in DNA: TGTGCCAGCTCCCCGTCCCGGGGACTACCTTCCGAGCAGTACTTC. It is translated as CASSPSRGLPSEQYF. The full variable domain, in which reference TRBV9 and TRBJ2-7 provide the parts outside the CDR3, is DSGVTQTPKHLITATGQRVTLRCSPRSGDLSVYWYQQSLDQGLQFLIQYYNGEERAKGNILERFSAQQFPDLHSELNLSSLELGDSALYFCASSPSRGLPSEQYFGPGTRLTVT.

This clonotype occurred many times. The library was built for alpha chains, so this beta chain is an off-target read and its size means little. The chain has TRBV6-5 and TRBJ2-1; D is ambiguous. CDR3 length equals 11 residues. In germline, CDR1 is MNHEY, CDR2 SVGAGI. V was pared by 2 bases and J by 8 bases, with 4 bases between. CDR3 sequence: CASSYGDEQFF. CDR3 DNA sequence: TGTGCCAGCAGTTACGGGGATGAGCAGTTCTTC.

This clonotype occurred many times. Because this beta chain is a stray read in a library intended to capture alpha chains, its abundance should not be given much weight. The CDR3 bases are TGCGCCAGCAGCCTCCAGGAGAACGACGAGCAGTACTTC. Its protein product is CASSLQENDEQYF. The chain joins TRBV4-1 to TRBJ2-7; D remains unclear. Trimming cost V 4 bases and J 5 bases, with 12 bases left between them. The germline CDR1 and CDR2 sequences are MGHRA and YSYEKL. The CDR3 covers 13 residues.

This clonotype was picked up many times. As an off-target read in a library built for alpha chains, this beta chain has a frequency of little significance. The chain couples TRBV7-9 to TRBJ2-5; TRBD1 matches 9 bases. The length of the CDR3 is 13 residues. Germline CDR1 reads SEHNR; CDR2 reads FQNEAQ (reference sequence). With V trimmed by 5 bases and J by 3 bases, 1 base remained unmatched. The DNA for the CDR3 is TGTGCCAGCAGCAGGACAGGGGAAGAGACCCAGTACTTC. Translation: CASSRTGEETQYF.

Worth noting for this clonotype: This beta chain is an unintended read in a library built for alpha chains; its size means little. The chain has TRBV5-1 and TRBJ1-4, with no clear D. The ends were cut back, 0 bases at V and 10 bases at J, with 10 bases in the middle. Germline V gene data show CDR1 as SGHRS and CDR2 as YFSETQ. There are 13 residues in the CDR3. The CDR3 region is CASSLEQLGKLFF. In DNA form, the CDR3 reads TGCGCCAGCAGCTTGGAACAGCTCGGAAAACTGTTTTTT.

By share, this clonotype counts as medium-sized. This beta chain represents an off-target read in a library built for alpha chains; its size is of limited meaning. This chain uses TRBV15 with TRBJ1-3; D remains ambiguous. The germline gives CDR1 LNHNV, CDR2 YYDKDF (reference sequence). The CDR3 totals 17 residues. V lost 0 bases and J lost 0, with 12 bases in between. This chain's CDR3 is CATSRDLSSDSGNTIYF. DNA of the CDR3: TGTGCCACCAGCAGAGATCTCTCGAGCGACTCTGGAAACACCATATATTTT.

This clonotype has ten or more counts. This beta chain came through as a stray read in a library set up for alpha chains, and its size says little. The chain has TRBV2 and TRBJ2-7; possibly TRBD2 for D (5 bases). Trimming took off 5 bases at V and 4 bases at J, with 9 bases between the two ends. Germline CDR1 reads SNHLY; CDR2 reads FYNNEI. The CDR3 contains 12 residues. CDR3 DNA: TGTGCCAGCAGTAGGAGCGGTTACGAGCAGTACTTC. Translated: CASSRSGYEQYF.

In this sample, this clonotype turned up many times. Because the library targeted alpha chains, this beta chain is an off-target read whose size means little. The CDR3 reads CASSLTGGDNTIYF. CDR3 bases: TGCGCCAGCAGCTTGACAGGGGGAGATAACACCATATATTTT. The chain combines TRBV5-1 with TRBJ1-3; 8 nucleotides line up with TRBD1. The CDR3 length is 14 residues. CDR1 and CDR2 from the germline V gene are SGHRS and YFSETQ. V shed 1 base and J 7 bases; nucleotides not matched to a gene: 4.

By sample fraction, this clonotype is medium-sized. This beta chain is off target for a library built for alpha chains, so its abundance means little. This chain connects TRBV12-3 or TRBV12-4 to TRBJ1-2; D is uncertain. The V and J ends lost 5 bases and 0 bases respectively, with 25 bases between them. The CDR3 spans 19 residues. Written as DNA, the CDR3 is TGTGCCAGCAGTACCGGACCGTCTTCAACTTCGGGAGCTAACTATGGCTACACCTTC. Translated: CASSTGPSSTSGANYGYTF.

This clonotype has a count of ten or more. Little can be read into the size of this beta chain, an off-target read in a library designed for alpha chains. This rearrangement joins TRBV3-1 to TRBJ1-3, with D perhaps matching TRBD1 (6 bases). This CDR3 has 16 amino acids. V lost 4 bases and J 3 bases, leaving 16 bases between the germline ends. Germline V gene lookup returns CDR1 LGHDT and CDR2 YNNKEL (reference sequence). The CDR3 region is CASSPLSGALGNTIYF. The DNA for the CDR3 is TGTGCCAGCAGCCCGCTCTCGGGGGCTCTTGGAAACACCATATATTTT.

At least ten counts were recorded for this clonotype. This beta chain is off target for a library built for alpha chains, so its abundance means little. V usage is TRBV7-2 and J usage is TRBJ2-2, with D unclear. V lost 5 bases and J lost 9, with 16 bases in between. There are 14 residues in the CDR3. The V gene's germline CDR1 is SGHTA and CDR2 FQGNSA. CDR3 residues: CASSAVQGLRELFF. The CDR3 DNA reads TGTGCCAGCAGCGCAGTCCAAGGCTTGAGGGAGCTGTTTTTT. The entire variable domain, with the rest obtained from reference TRBV7-2 and TRBJ2-2, is as follows: GAGVSQSPSNKVTEKGKDVELRCDPISGHTALYWYRQSLGQGLEFLIYFQGNSAPDKSGLPSDRFSAERTGGSVSTLTIQRTQQEDSAVYLCASSAVQGLRELFFGEGSRLTVL.

Comments on this clonotype: In a library made to pick up alpha chains, this beta chain is a stray read with a size that means little. V is TRBV11-3 and J is TRBJ2-1; 8 bases map to TRBD1. Trimming at V came to 1 base and at J to 6 bases, leaving 8 bases not matched to a gene. The germline gives CDR1 SGHNT, CDR2 YENEEA. The CDR3 is 16 residues long. Here the CDR3 reads CASSLAGTGSGNEQFF. In DNA form, the CDR3 reads TGTGCCAGCAGCTTAGCCGGGACAGGAAGCGGCAATGAGCAGTTCTTC. The entire variable domain, with the rest obtained from reference TRBV11-3 and TRBJ2-1, is as follows: EAGVVQSPRYKIIEKKQPVAFWCNPISGHNTLYWYLQNLGQGPELLIRYENEEAVDDSQLPKDRFSAERLKGVDSTLKIQPAELGDSAVYLCASSLAGTGSGNEQFFGPGTRLTVL.

This clonotype has a count of ten or more. Since the library was made to target alpha chains, this beta chain is a stray read and its abundance is not meaningful. CDR3 region: CASSLLAMGSGANVLTF. CDR3 in DNA: TGTGCCAGCAGCTTATTGGCTATGGGCTCTGGGGCCAACGTCCTGACTTTC. The V gene is TRBV7-3, the J gene TRBJ2-6, with D unresolved. Germline V gene data show CDR1 as SGHTA and CDR2 as FQGTGA. With 2 bases removed from V and 0 bases from J, the gap between germline ends came to 11 bases. The CDR3 spans 17 residues.

In this sample, this clonotype turned up a few times. This beta chain was picked up by a library intended for alpha chains and is off target, so its count carries little meaning. In DNA form, the CDR3 reads TGTGCCAGCAGTTTGGGCGGGGCTGGCTCCGGGGAGCTGTTTTTT. Protein: CASSLGGAGSGELFF. This chain connects TRBV12-3 or TRBV12-4 to TRBJ2-2, with D possibly matching TRBD2 (6 bases). Trimming removed 3 bases from V and 6 bases from J, with 14 bases in between. The CDR3 loop spans 15 amino acids.

This clonotype appeared a few times. This beta chain turned up in a library designed for alpha chains; as an off-target read, its abundance says little. The rearrangement links TRBV12-3 or TRBV12-4 to TRBJ1-2, with a possible D match to TRBD1 (6 bases). The V end lost 8 bases, the J end lost 2 bases, and 9 bases lay between the germline ends. There are 12 residues in the CDR3. The CDR3: CASGTGNYGYTF. The CDR3 DNA follows: TGTGCCAGCGGAACAGGGAACTATGGCTACACCTTC.